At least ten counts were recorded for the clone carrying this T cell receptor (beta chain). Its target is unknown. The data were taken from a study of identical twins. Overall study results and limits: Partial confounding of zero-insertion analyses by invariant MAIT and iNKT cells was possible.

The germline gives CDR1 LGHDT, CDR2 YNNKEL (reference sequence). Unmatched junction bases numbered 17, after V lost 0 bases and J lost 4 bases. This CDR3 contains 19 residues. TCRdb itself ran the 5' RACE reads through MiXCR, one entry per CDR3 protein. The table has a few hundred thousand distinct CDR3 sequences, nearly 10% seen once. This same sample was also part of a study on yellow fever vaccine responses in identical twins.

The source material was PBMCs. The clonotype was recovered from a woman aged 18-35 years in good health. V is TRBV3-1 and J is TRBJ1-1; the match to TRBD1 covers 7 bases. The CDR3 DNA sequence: TGTGCCAGCAGCCAAGATATGGGACAGCGTACAACCAGGACCACTGAAGCTTTCTTT. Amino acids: CASSQDMGQRTTRTTEAFF.